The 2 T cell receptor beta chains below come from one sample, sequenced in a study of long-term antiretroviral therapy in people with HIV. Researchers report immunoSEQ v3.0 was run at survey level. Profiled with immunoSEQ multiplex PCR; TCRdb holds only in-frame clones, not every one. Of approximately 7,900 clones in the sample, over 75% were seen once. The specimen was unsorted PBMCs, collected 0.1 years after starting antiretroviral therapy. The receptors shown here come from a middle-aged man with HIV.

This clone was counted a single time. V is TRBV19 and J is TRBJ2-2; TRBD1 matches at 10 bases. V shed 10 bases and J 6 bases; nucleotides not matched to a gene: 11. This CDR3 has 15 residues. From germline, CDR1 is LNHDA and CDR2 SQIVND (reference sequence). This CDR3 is CATRPTGGASGELFF. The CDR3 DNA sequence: TGTGCCACCCGCCCGACAGGGGGCGCTTCCGGGGAGCTGTTTTTT.

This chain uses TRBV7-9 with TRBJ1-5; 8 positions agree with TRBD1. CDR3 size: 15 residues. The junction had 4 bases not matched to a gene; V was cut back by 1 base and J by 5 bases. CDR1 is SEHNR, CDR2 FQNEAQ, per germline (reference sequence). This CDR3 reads CASSLGQGAHQPQHF. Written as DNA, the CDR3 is TGTGCCAGCAGCTTAGGCCAGGGGGCGCATCAGCCCCAGCATTTT.